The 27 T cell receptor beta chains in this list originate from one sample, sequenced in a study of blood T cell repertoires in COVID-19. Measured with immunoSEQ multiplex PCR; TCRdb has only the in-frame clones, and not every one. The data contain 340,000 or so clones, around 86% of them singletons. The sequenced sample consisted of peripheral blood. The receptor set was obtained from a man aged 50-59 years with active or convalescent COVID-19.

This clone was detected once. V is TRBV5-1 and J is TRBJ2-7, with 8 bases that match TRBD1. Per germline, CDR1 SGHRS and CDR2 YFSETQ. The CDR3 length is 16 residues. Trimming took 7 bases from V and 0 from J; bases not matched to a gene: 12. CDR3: CASGDPRQGSSYEQYF. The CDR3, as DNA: TGCGCCAGCGGTGACCCAAGACAGGGGAGCTCCTACGAGCAGTACTTC.

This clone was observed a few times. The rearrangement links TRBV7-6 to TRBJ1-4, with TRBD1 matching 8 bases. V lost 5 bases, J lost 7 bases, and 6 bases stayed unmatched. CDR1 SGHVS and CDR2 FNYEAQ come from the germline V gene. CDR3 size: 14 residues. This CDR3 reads CASSQGQGGEKLFF. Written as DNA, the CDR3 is TGTGCCAGCAGCCAAGGACAGGGTGGTGAAAAACTGTTTTTT.

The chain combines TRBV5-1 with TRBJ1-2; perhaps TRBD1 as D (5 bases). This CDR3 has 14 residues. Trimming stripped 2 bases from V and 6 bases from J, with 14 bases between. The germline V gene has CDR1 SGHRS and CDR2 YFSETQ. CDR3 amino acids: CASSFAGIGDGYTF. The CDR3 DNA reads TGCGCCAGCAGCTTTGCAGGGATTGGAGATGGCTACACCTTC.

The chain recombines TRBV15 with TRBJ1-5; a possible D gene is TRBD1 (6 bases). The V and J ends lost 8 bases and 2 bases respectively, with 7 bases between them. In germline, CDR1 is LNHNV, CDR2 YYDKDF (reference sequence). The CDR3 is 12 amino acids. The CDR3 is CATGQRNQPQHF. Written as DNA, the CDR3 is TGTGCCACCGGACAGCGCAATCAGCCCCAGCATTTT.

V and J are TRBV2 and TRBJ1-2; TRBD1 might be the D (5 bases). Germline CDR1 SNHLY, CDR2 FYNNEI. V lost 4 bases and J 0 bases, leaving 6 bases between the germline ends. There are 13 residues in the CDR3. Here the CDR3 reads CASSVQANYGYTF. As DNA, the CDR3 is TGTGCCAGCAGTGTACAGGCTAACTATGGCTACACCTTC.

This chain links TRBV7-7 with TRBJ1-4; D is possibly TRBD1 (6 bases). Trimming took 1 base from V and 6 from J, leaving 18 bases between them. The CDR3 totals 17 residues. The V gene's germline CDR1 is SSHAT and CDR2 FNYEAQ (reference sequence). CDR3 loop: CASSLEAPRDIYEKLFF. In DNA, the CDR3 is TGTGCCAGCAGCTTAGAAGCTCCCCGGGACATTTATGAAAAACTGTTTTTT.

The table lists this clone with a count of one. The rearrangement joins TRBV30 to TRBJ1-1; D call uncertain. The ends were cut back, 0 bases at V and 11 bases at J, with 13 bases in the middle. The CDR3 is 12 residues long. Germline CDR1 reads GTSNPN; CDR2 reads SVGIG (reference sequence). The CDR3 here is CAWSVVSLRAFF. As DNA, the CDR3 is TGTGCCTGGAGTGTAGTTAGCCTTCGGGCTTTCTTT. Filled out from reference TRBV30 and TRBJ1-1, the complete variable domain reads SQTIHQWPATLVQPVGSPLSLECTVEGTSNPNLYWYRQAAGRGLQLLFYSVGIGQISSEVPQNLSASRPQDRQFILSSKKLLLSDSGFYLCAWSVVSLRAFFGQGTRLTVV.

The CDR3: CASSQDRDFTATQYF. The CDR3 DNA sequence: TGCGCCAGCAGCCAAGACCGTGACTTTACTGCGACCCAGTACTTC. The chain links TRBV4-3 to TRBJ2-5; D is unclear. Trimming stripped 0 bases from V and 7 bases from J, with 15 bases between. The CDR3 spans 15 residues. Germline CDR1 is LGHNA and CDR2 is YSLEER.

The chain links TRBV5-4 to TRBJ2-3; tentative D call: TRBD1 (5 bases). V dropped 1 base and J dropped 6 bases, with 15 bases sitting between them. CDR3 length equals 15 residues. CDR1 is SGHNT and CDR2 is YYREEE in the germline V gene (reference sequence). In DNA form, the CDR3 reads TGTGCCAGCAGCTTGAAGGTATCGTCAGGGGATACGCAGTATTTT. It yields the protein CASSLKVSSGDTQYF. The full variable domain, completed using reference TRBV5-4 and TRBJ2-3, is ETGVTQSPTHLIKTRGQQVTLRCSSQSGHNTVSWYQQALGQGPQFIFQYYREEENGRGNFPPRFSGLQFPNYSSELNVNALELDDSALYLCASSLKVSSGDTQYFGPGTRLTVL.

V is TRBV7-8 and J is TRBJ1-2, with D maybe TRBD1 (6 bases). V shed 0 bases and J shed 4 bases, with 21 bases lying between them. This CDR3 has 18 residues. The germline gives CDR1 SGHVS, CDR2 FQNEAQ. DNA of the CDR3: TGTGCCAGCAGCTTAGCGCCGGGCCAACAGGGATTCCTCTATGGCTACACCTTC. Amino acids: CASSLAPGQQGFLYGYTF. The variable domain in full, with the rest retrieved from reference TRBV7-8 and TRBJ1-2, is GAGVSQSPRYKVAKRGQDVALRCDPISGHVSLFWYQQALGQGPEFLTYFQNEAQLDKSGLPSDRFFAERPEGSVSTLKIQRTQQEDSAVYLCASSLAPGQQGFLYGYTFGSGTRLTVV.

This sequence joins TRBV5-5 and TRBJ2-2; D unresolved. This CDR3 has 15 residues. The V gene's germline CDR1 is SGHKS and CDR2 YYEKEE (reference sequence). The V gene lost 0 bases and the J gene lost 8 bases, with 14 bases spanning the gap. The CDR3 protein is CASSLASIMSGELFF. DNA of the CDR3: TGTGCCAGCAGCTTGGCGTCTATAATGTCGGGGGAGCTGTTTTTT.

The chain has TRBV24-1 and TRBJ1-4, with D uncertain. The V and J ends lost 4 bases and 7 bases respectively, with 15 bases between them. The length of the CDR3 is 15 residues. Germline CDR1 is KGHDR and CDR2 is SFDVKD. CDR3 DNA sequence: TGTGCCACCAGTGACTCCCGGGTGGGGAGTGAAAAACTGTTTTTT. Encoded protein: CATSDSRVGSEKLFF.

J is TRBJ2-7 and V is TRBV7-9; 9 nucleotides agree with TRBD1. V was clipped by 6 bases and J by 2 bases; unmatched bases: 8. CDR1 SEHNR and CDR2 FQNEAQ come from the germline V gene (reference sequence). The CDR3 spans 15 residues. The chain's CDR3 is CASRWDREFTYEQYF. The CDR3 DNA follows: TGTGCCAGCAGATGGGACAGGGAATTTACCTACGAGCAGTACTTC.

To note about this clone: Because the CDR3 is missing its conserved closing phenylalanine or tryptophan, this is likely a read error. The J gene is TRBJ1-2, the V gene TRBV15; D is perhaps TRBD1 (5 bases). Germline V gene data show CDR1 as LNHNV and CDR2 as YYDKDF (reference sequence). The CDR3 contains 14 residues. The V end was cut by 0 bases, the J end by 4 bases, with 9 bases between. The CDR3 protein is CATSRDPDSYGYTL. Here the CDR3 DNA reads TGTGCCACCAGCAGAGACCCCGACAGCTATGGCTACACCCTC.

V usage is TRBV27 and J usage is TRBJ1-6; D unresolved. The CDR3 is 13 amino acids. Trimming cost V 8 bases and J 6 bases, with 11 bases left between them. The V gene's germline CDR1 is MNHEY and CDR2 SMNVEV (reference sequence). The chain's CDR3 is CASALEANSPLHF. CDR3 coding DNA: TGTGCCAGCGCCCTTGAGGCTAATTCACCCCTCCACTTT.

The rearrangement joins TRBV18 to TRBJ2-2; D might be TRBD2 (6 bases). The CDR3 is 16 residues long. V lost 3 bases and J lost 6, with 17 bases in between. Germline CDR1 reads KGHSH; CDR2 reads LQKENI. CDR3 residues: CASSPVTTGGSGELFF. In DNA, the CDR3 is TGTGCCAGCTCACCTGTAACTACAGGAGGGTCCGGGGAGCTGTTTTTT.

CDR3 nucleotides: TGTGCCACCAGTGACTATAGAAACACCATATATTTT. Protein product: CATSDYRNTIYF. The V and J genes are TRBV24-1 and TRBJ1-3; D is uncertain. The ends were cut back, 4 bases at V and 5 bases at J, with 5 bases in the middle. Germline lookup yields CDR1 KGHDR and CDR2 SFDVKD. The CDR3 has 12 amino acids.

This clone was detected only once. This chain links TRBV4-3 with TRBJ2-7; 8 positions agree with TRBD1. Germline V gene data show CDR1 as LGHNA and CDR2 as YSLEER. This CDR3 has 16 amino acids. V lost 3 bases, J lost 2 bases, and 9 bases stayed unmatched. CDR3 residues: CASSHPGQGGTYEQYF. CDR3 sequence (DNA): TGCGCCAGCAGCCATCCCGGACAGGGCGGCACCTACGAGCAGTACTTC.

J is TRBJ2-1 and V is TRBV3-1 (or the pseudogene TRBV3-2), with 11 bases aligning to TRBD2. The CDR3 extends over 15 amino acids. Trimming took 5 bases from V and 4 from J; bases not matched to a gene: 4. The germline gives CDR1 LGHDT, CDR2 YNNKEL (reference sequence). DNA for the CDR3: TGTGCCAGCAGCTCCGGGACTAGCGGTTACAATGAGCAGTTCTTC. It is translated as CASSSGTSGYNEQFF.

In nucleotides, the CDR3 is TGTGCCAGCAGTCCGGGGGGAGCCCAAGAGACCCAGTACTTC. Encoded protein: CASSPGGAQETQYF. J is TRBJ2-5 and V is TRBV6-4; 7 bases match TRBD2. The germline V gene has CDR1 MRHNA and CDR2 SNTAGT. The length of the CDR3 is 14 residues. After removal of 5 bases from V and 1 base from J, the junction contained 4 bases not matched to a gene.

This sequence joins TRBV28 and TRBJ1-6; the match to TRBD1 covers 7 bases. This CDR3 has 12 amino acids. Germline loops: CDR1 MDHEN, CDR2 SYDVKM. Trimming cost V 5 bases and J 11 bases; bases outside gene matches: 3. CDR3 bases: TGTGCCAGCAGTAATACAGGGGCACCCCTCCACTTT. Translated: CASSNTGAPLHF.

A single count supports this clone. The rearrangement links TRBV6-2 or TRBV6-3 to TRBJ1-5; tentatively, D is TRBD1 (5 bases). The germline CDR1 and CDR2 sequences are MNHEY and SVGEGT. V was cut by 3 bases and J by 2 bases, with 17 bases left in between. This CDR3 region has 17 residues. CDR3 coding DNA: TGTGCCAGCAGTTATAGGCCGCAGGGAAGTGGCAATCAGCCCCAGCATTTT. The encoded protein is CASSYRPQGSGNQPQHF.

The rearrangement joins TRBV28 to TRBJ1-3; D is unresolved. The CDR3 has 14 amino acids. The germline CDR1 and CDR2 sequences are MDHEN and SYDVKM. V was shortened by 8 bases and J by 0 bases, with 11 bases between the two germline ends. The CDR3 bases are TGTGCCAGCGGACTGGGGTACTCTGGAAACACCATATATTTT. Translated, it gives CASGLGYSGNTIYF.

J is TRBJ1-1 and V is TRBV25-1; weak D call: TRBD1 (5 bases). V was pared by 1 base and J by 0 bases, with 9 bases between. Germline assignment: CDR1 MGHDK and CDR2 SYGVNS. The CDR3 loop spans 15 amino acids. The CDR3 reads CASSEWADMNTEAFF. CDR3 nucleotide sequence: TGTGCCAGCAGTGAATGGGCGGACATGAACACTGAAGCTTTCTTT.

The CDR3, as DNA: TGTGCCAGCAGGGGCGCCTCTGGAAACACCATATATTTT. It codes for CASRGASGNTIYF. This chain uses TRBV6-5 with TRBJ1-3, with no clear D. CDR1 is MNHEY and CDR2 is SVGAGI in the germline V gene. Deletions cut 6 bases from V and 0 bases from J, with 6 bases between. The CDR3 runs to 13 residues.

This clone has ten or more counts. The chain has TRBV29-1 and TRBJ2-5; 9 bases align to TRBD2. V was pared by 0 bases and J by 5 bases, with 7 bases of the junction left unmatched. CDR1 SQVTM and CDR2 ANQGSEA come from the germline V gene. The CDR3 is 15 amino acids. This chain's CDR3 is CSVEEGASGKETQYF. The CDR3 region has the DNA TGCAGCGTTGAAGAGGGGGCTAGCGGGAAGGAGACCCAGTACTTC.

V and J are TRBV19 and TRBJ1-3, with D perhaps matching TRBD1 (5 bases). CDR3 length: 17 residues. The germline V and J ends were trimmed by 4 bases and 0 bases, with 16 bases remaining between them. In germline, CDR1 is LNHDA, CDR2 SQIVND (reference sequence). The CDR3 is CASSTLLTGISGNTIYF. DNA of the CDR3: TGTGCCAGTAGTACACTCCTAACAGGTATCTCTGGAAACACCATATATTTT.